This TCR beta chain was captured by sequencing in a study of OX40 agonist ivuxolimab in advanced cancers. For the study at large: With ivuxolimab, an agonistic anti-OX40 (CD134) antibody, patients were treated.

V lost 3 bases to trimming and J lost 0 bases, with 10 bases between them. This CDR3 comprises 15 residues. Germline loops: CDR1 SGDLS, CDR2 YYNGEE. Samples were taken at baseline and on day 1 of cycles 4 and 7. The assay was immunoSEQ multiplex PCR, and TCRdb's table has in-frame clones only and misses some. The sample has 100,000 to 150,000 clones; 90% to 95% are singletons. The sequence was collected from an adult with an advanced solid tumor such as melanoma, head and neck, liver or kidney cancer. The gene calls are TRBV9 and TRBJ2-1, with D hard to call. The input for sequencing was CD4+ or CD8+ T cells sorted from blood, taken in a trial of the OX40 agonist ivuxolimab. CDR3 amino acids: CASSGLRSSYNEQFF. The CDR3 DNA reads as TGTGCCAGCAGCGGACTCAGGAGCTCCTACAATGAGCAGTTCTTC.